Listed below are T cell receptor beta chains from one sample, sequenced in a study of blood T cell repertoires in COVID-19. Method: immunoSEQ multiplex PCR; TCRdb's copy keeps in-frame clones and lacks some. The sample records approximately 110,000 clones, more than 75% being singletons. The sample consisted of peripheral blood. The source is a human donor in a cohort sampled during active COVID-19. Each CDR3 is given with its conserved first and last residue. Fields, in order: D gene, clone size, V gene, J gene, CDR3 DNA, CDR3 protein. A D gene is named only where the DNA matches it firmly. The size field is filled for only some rows; it gives once, few, many or a size class.

-	-	TRBV10-1	TRBJ2-1	TGCGCCAGCAGTGAGGAAGGGAGCTCCTACAATGAGCAGTTCTTC	CASSEEGSSYNEQFF
-	-	TRBV5-1	TRBJ2-5	TGCGCCAGCAGCCTCCGGTCGGGGTCGGCGGGGGAGACCCAGTACTTC	CASSLRSGSAGETQYF
-	few	TRBV27	TRBJ1-5	TGTGCCAGCAGTTTAGGGTCAGGGAAAGGGGGTCAGCCCCAGCATTTT	CASSLGSGKGGQPQHF
-	-	TRBV30	TRBJ1-4	TGTGCCTGGAGACCCAGAGGGAATGAAAAACTGTTTTTT	CAWRPRGNEKLFF
-	-	TRBV6-5	TRBJ1-5	TGTGCCAGCGACAGGCTAGCCAGCAATCAGCCCCAGCATTTT	CASDRLASNQPQHF
-	-	TRBV14	TRBJ2-2	TGTGCCAGCAACAGTTACACCGGGGAGCTGTTTTTT	CASNSYTGELFF
-	-	TRBV21-1	TRBJ1-5	TGTGCCAGCAGCAAATTCCACCAGACCAGGGGCAATCAGCCCCAGCATTTT	CASSKFHQTRGNQPQHF
TRBD2	-	TRBV19	TRBJ2-5	TGTGCCAGTAGTCCCCGGACTAGACCCGAGCGGCCGGCCCAAGATACCCAGTACTTC	CASSPRTRPERPAQDTQYF
-	-	TRBV5-6	TRBJ2-2	TGTGCCAGCAGCTTGCGGCAGGGGCCCCACACCGGGGAGCTGTTTTTT	CASSLRQGPHTGELFF
TRBD2	-	TRBV10-1	TRBJ2-2	TGCGCCAGCAGTGAAAGCGGGAGGTCGAACACCGGGGAGCTGTTTTTT	CASSESGRSNTGELFF
TRBD2	once	TRBV5-5	TRBJ2-5	TGTGCCAGCAGCGCTTCCGGGACTACACAAGAGACCCAGTACTTC	CASSASGTTQETQYF
TRBD1	-	TRBV5-1	TRBJ1-4	TGCGCCAGTACCTCTCAGGGGGCTGATGAAAAACTGTTTTTT	CASTSQGADEKLFF
-	-	TRBV10-3	TRBJ2-3	TGTGCCATCAGTGCTCGTGGCACAGATACGCAGTATTTT	CAISARGTDTQYF
TRBD2	-	TRBV6-6	TRBJ2-7	TGTGCCAGCAGTTACTCGACCGGACTAGCGTACGAGCAGTACTTC	CASSYSTGLAYEQYF
-	-	TRBV11-2	TRBJ2-7	TGTGCCAGCAGCCATAGTGGCGAGCAGTACTTC	CASSHSGEQYF
-	-	TRBV21-1	TRBJ2-5	TGTGCCAGCAGCAAAGCGATTGGGAGGGCAGATCAAGAGACCCAGTACTTC	CASSKAIGRADQETQYF
-	-	TRBV19	TRBJ2-2	TGTGCCAGTAGTTTCGGACAGCTAAACACCGGGGAGCTGTTTTTT	CASSFGQLNTGELFF
-	-	TRBV7-6	TRBJ1-5	TGTGCCAGCAGCCCGGCTTGGGCCACACACCGTAGCAATCAGCCCCAGCATTTT	CASSPAWATHRSNQPQHF
-	-	TRBV9	TRBJ2-5	TGTGCCAGCAGCGGAAATCGGGAGACCCAGTACTTC	CASSGNRETQYF
TRBD2	-	TRBV5-1	TRBJ2-3	TGCGCCAGCAGAAGCGGGACGGCCACAGATACGCAGTATTTT	CASRSGTATDTQYF
-	-	TRBV30	TRBJ1-2	TGTGCCTGCGGCGGATATGGCTACACCTTC	CACGGYGYTF
TRBD1	-	TRBV23-1	TRBJ2-7	TGCGCCAGCAGTCAATCGGGGTTCCGACAGGGGAGCTCCTACGAGCAGTACTTC	CASSQSGFRQGSSYEQYF
TRBD1	-	TRBV24-1	TRBJ2-3	TGTGCCACCAGTGACCGGGGGACAGGTTTCACAGATACGCAGTATTTT	CATSDRGTGFTDTQYF
-	-	TRBV28	TRBJ2-3	TGTGCCAGCAGCACCGACGGCCGCAGGACAGATACGCAGTATTTT	CASSTDGRRTDTQYF
-	-	TRBV2	TRBJ2-3	TGTGCCAGCAGTGGGCTTTTCACCTCAGATACGCAGTATTTT	CASSGLFTSDTQYF
-	-	TRBV5-4	TRBJ1-2	TGTGCCAGCAGCTTAGAGGCCTATGGCTACACCTTC	CASSLEAYGYTF